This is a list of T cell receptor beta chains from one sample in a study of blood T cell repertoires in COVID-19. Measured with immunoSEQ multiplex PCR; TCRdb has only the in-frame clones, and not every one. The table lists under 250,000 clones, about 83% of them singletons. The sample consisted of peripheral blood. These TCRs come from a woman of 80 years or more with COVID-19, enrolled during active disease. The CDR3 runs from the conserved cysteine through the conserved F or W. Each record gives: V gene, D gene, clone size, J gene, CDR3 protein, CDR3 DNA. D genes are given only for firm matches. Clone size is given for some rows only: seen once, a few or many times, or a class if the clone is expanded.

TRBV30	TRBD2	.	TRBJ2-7	CAWAGQRGYEQYF	TGTGCCTGGGCCGGCCAGCGGGGGTACGAGCAGTACTTC
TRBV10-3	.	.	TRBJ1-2	CATGGGGEVGYTF	TGTGCCACTGGGGGGGGCGGAGAGGTTGGCTACACCTTC
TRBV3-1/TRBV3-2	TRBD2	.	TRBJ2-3	CASSQELRGGGDTQYF	TGTGCCAGCAGCCAAGAATTGCGGGGGGGCGGAGATACGCAGTATTTT
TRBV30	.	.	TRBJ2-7	CAWKQSYEQYF	TGTGCCTGGAAACAGTCCTACGAGCAGTACTTC
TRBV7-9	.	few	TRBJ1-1	CASSPSIRDGTEAFF	TGTGCCAGCAGCCCATCGATCCGGGATGGGACTGAAGCTTTCTTT
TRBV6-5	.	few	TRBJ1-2	CASSPSTTEAYGYTF	TGTGCCAGCAGTCCATCCACGACAGAGGCCTATGGCTACACCTTC
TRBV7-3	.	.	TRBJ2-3	CASSLNGADTQYF	TGTGCCAGCAGCTTGAACGGGGCAGATACGCAGTATTTT
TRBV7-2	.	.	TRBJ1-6	CASSLLTGRNSPLHF	TGTGCCAGCAGCCTTCTGACAGGTCGAAATTCACCCCTCCACTTT
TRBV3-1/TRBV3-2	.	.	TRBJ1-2	CASSQGVGGYTF	TGTGCCAGCAGCCAAGGTGTGGGCGGCTACACCTTC
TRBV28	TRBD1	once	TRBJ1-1	CASSSPGQGARTEAFF	TGTGCCAGCAGTTCGCCAGGACAGGGGGCTCGCACTGAAGCTTTCTTT
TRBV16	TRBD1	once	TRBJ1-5	CASSPTQGGPQHF	TGTGCCAGCAGTCCCACGCAGGGGGGGCCCCAGCATTTT
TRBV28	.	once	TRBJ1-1	CASSGTGIGTEAFF	TGTGCCAGCAGCGGAACAGGGATAGGGACTGAAGCTTTCTTT
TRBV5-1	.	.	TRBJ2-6	CASSLAAGSGANVLTF	TGCGCCAGCAGCTTGGCCGCCGGCTCTGGGGCCAACGTCCTGACTTTC
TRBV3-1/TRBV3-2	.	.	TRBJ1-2	CASSQAIGTFYGYTF	TGTGCCAGCAGCCAAGCAATCGGGACTTTCTATGGCTACACCTTC
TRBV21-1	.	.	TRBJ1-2	CASSPAGRVYGYTF	TGTGCCAGCAGCCCCGCGGGTAGGGTCTATGGCTACACCTTC
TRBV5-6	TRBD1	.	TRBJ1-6	CASSLFPGGTNSPLHF	TGTGCCAGCAGCTTGTTCCCAGGGGGCACAAATTCACCCCTCCACTTT
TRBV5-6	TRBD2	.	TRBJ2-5	CASSEAGFEETQYF	TGTGCCAGCAGTGAAGCGGGGTTCGAAGAGACCCAGTACTTC
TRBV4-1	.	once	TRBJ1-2	CASSHPERGGYTF	TGCGCCAGCAGCCACCCAGAAAGGGGTGGCTACACCTTC
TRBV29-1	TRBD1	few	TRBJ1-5	CSVATGASNQPQHF	TGCAGCGTAGCAACAGGGGCCTCTAATCAGCCCCAGCATTTT
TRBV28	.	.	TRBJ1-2	CASRRGLGGGGYTF	TGTGCCAGCAGACGAGGGTTAGGTGGGGGGGGCTACACCTTC
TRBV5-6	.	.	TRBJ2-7	CASSLTKGLRRYEQYF	TGTGCCAGCAGCTTGACGAAAGGGTTGCGGAGGTACGAGCAGTACTTC